The 19 T cell receptor beta chains below were found in one sample sequenced in a study of T-cell memory formation after mild COVID-19. One entry per CDR3 protein, called by TCRdb with MiXCR from the 5' RACE reads. The sample has 250,000 to 300,000 distinct CDR3 sequences, over 7% seen once. Sequenced input: PBMCs or a T cell subset sorted from them (not recorded which). These receptors were obtained from a young man who had mild COVID-19 (a few samples of this study predate the infection). Cell type and time point are not known.

This chain links TRBV7-3 with TRBJ2-5; D is unresolved. The V end lost 2 bases, the J end lost 4 bases, and 14 bases lay between the germline ends. The CDR3 is made up of 15 amino acids. Germline lookup yields CDR1 SGHTA and CDR2 FQGTGA. The CDR3 here is CASSLDGIRGETQYF. The CDR3 nucleotides are TGTGCCAGCAGCTTAGATGGGATCCGAGGAGAGACCCAGTACTTC.

Notes on this clonotype: With a much larger clone just one base away, this may be a read error. The rearrangement links TRBV7-9 to TRBJ1-2; D is possibly TRBD1 (6 bases). V was shortened by 5 bases and J by 6 bases, with 13 bases between the two germline ends. CDR1 is SEHNR and CDR2 is FQNEAQ in the germline V gene (reference sequence). CDR3 length: 13 residues. CDR3 sequence reads: CASSPRDMDGYTF. The CDR3 nucleotides are TGTGCCAGCAGCCCCCGGGACATGGATGGCTACACCTTC.

The chain couples TRBV5-1 to TRBJ1-5; D call uncertain. This CDR3 contains 16 residues. Trimming shortened V by 4 bases and J by 2 bases, and 16 bases separated the two germline ends. Germline V lookup: CDR1 SGHRS, CDR2 YFSETQ. The CDR3 DNA follows: TGCGCCAGCAGCCCCCGGGGAATCGGGGGCAATCAGCCCCAGCATTTT. Its translation is CASSPRGIGGNQPQHF. Full variable domain (missing parts from reference TRBV5-1 and TRBJ1-5): KAGVTQTPRYLIKTRGQQVTLSCSPISGHRSVSWYQQTPGQGLQFLFEYFSETQRNKGNFPGRFSGRQFSNSRSEMNVSTLELGDSALYLCASSPRGIGGNQPQHFGDGTRLSIL.

This chain links TRBV6-2 or TRBV6-3 with TRBJ2-5; D gene ambiguous. This CDR3 comprises 14 residues. The V end lost 2 bases, the J end lost 2 bases, and 9 bases lay between the germline ends. Germline V gene sequence: CDR1 MNHEY, CDR2 SVGEGT. In DNA form, the CDR3 reads TGTGCCAGCAGTTACCGGAGTATTCAAGAGACCCAGTACTTC. Its translation: CASSYRSIQETQYF.

This clonotype was found a few times. V and J are TRBV5-1 and TRBJ2-7, with D possibly matching TRBD1 (6 bases). CDR3 size: 16 residues. Between the trimmed V and J ends, which lost 0 bases and 6 bases, there was a span of 19 bases. The germline CDR1 and CDR2 sequences are SGHRS and YFSETQ. The CDR3 sequence is CASSLVVHRAGAEQYF. The DNA for the CDR3 is TGCGCCAGCAGCTTGGTGGTTCATCGGGCAGGGGCCGAGCAGTACTTC. Combining the CDR3 with reference TRBV5-1 and TRBJ2-7 gives the whole variable domain KAGVTQTPRYLIKTRGQQVTLSCSPISGHRSVSWYQQTPGQGLQFLFEYFSETQRNKGNFPGRFSGRQFSNSRSEMNVSTLELGDSALYLCASSLVVHRAGAEQYFGPGTRLTVT.

This sequence joins TRBV5-6 and TRBJ1-2; D is unclear. There are 14 residues in the CDR3. V dropped 1 base and J dropped 8 bases, with 15 bases sitting between them. Germline-derived CDR1 and CDR2 are SGHDT and YYEEEE. CDR3 coding DNA: TGTGCCAGCAGCTTGATTCTGCATGGTCTCGGCTACACCTTC. Translation: CASSLILHGLGYTF. The variable domain in full, completed from reference TRBV5-6 and TRBJ1-2, reads DAGVTQSPTHLIKTRGQQVTLRCSPKSGHDTVSWYQQALGQGPQFIFQYYEEEERQRGNFPDRFSGHQFPNYSSELNVNALLLGDSALYLCASSLILHGLGYTFGSGTRLTVV.

The chain combines TRBV5-1 with TRBJ1-4; D unclear. The CDR3 contains 12 residues. The V end lost 5 bases, the J end lost 5 bases, and 7 bases lay between the germline ends. CDR1 is SGHRS and CDR2 is YFSETQ in the germline V gene. CDR3 protein: CASRGPNEKLFF. DNA for the CDR3: TGCGCCAGCAGGGGCCCGAATGAAAAACTGTTTTTT. Using reference TRBV5-1 and TRBJ1-4 for the parts outside the CDR3, the full variable domain is KAGVTQTPRYLIKTRGQQVTLSCSPISGHRSVSWYQQTPGQGLQFLFEYFSETQRNKGNFPGRFSGRQFSNSRSEMNVSTLELGDSALYLCASRGPNEKLFFGSGTQLSVL.

This clonotype was seen many times. The chain couples TRBV7-8 to TRBJ1-6; no clear D gene. Per germline, CDR1 SGHVS and CDR2 FQNEAQ. With 1 base removed from V and 11 bases from J, the gap between germline ends came to 9 bases. CDR3 length equals 13 residues. CDR3 DNA sequence: TGTGCCAGCAGCTTAGAGGGAAGGGCACCCCTCCACTTT. This translates into CASSLEGRAPLHF.

The genes are TRBV6-5 and TRBJ1-2; a weak D match, TRBD1 (5 bases). The CDR3 has 17 residues. Trimming stripped 0 bases from V and 5 bases from J, with 19 bases between. Germline loops: CDR1 MNHEY, CDR2 SVGAGI. The CDR3: CASSYSGGPLSRYGYTF. In nucleotides, the CDR3 is TGTGCCAGCAGTTACTCTGGGGGACCTCTTTCGCGGTATGGCTACACCTTC.

This clonotype was detected many times. The genes are TRBV5-1 and TRBJ2-5; D ambiguous. The V gene lost 0 bases and the J gene lost 0 bases, with 15 bases spanning the gap. This CDR3 comprises 17 residues. Germline loops: CDR1 SGHRS, CDR2 YFSETQ. The CDR3 DNA sequence: TGCGCCAGCAGCTTGGGAGTTTCTCCCCCGTACCAAGAGACCCAGTACTTC. Its translation: CASSLGVSPPYQETQYF.

This clonotype was counted between two and nine times. The chain employs TRBV4-1 and TRBJ2-1, with 7 bases fitting TRBD2. V lost 0 bases and J lost 6; bases outside the gene matches: 8. CDR3 length: 16 amino acids. In germline, CDR1 is MGHRA, CDR2 YSYEKL. CDR3 residues: CASSQDPRTRSNEQFF. CDR3 sequence (DNA): TGCGCCAGCAGCCAAGATCCCCGGACTAGGTCCAATGAGCAGTTCTTC.

This clonotype was counted a few times. The chain is built from TRBV7-3 and TRBJ2-1, with D perhaps matching TRBD1 or TRBD2 (6 bases each). The CDR3 loop spans 15 amino acids. Trimming took 5 bases from V and 8 from J, leaving 19 bases between them. The germline V gene has CDR1 SGHTA and CDR2 FQGTGA. DNA of the CDR3: TGTGCCAGCAGCCACCTAGGCCCGGAGGGGGATGAGCAGTTCTTC. Residues: CASSHLGPEGDEQFF.

This chain links TRBV29-1 with TRBJ1-5; maybe TRBD1 (5 bases). The CDR3 is made up of 18 amino acids. From germline, CDR1 is SQVTM and CDR2 ANQGSEA. Trimming removed 6 bases from V and 2 bases from J, with 26 bases in between. The CDR3: CSVPFGPPGGSRNQPQHF. CDR3 sequence (DNA): TGCAGCGTCCCCTTTGGCCCCCCGGGGGGTTCTCGCAATCAGCCCCAGCATTTT.

This clonotype was counted only a few times. The chain combines TRBV5-1 with TRBJ2-7, with D perhaps TRBD1 (6 bases). Trimming shortened V by 0 bases and J by 6 bases, and 16 bases separated the two germline ends. The CDR3 consists of 15 residues. The germline gives CDR1 SGHRS, CDR2 YFSETQ. The CDR3 here is CASSLARGGYGEQYF. The CDR3 nucleotides are TGCGCCAGCAGCTTGGCCCGAGGGGGTTACGGCGAGCAGTACTTC.

This clonotype was recorded many times. The chain couples TRBV28 to TRBJ1-1, with 7 bases identical to TRBD1. The CDR3 covers 14 residues. Germline-derived CDR1 and CDR2 are MDHEN and SYDVKM. The V and J ends lost 5 bases and 5 bases, in that order; junction bases with no gene match: 8. The CDR3 loop is CASSPPQGRTEAFF. The DNA of the CDR3 is TGTGCCAGCAGTCCCCCACAGGGGCGGACTGAAGCTTTCTTT.

This clonotype has a handful of counts. The rearrangement joins TRBV7-6 to TRBJ2-2, with 9 bases identical to TRBD1. This CDR3 is 19 amino acids long. Germline CDR1 reads SGHVS; CDR2 reads FNYEAQ. The V and J ends lost 7 bases and 5 bases, in that order; junction bases with no gene match: 20. In DNA, the CDR3 is TGTGCCAGCAAAATTAAGGGCGGCCTCGGACAGGGGAGAACCGGGGAGCTGTTTTTT. Encoded protein: CASKIKGGLGQGRTGELFF.

The rearrangement joins TRBV10-3 to TRBJ1-6; 7 nucleotides align to TRBD1. This CDR3 has 13 amino acids. V lost 10 bases and J lost 5; bases outside the gene matches: 5. Germline assignment: CDR1 ENHRY and CDR2 SYGVKD. CDR3 sequence (DNA): TGTGCCACCCGGGACAGCCATAATTCACCCCTCCACTTT. It translates to CATRDSHNSPLHF.

This clonotype appeared a few times. The chain combines TRBV29-1 with TRBJ2-2; 9 bases fit TRBD2. Per the germline V gene, CDR1 is SQVTM and CDR2 is ANQGSEA. CDR3 length: 14 residues. The V and J ends lost 4 bases and 4 bases, in that order; junction bases with no gene match: 4. The CDR3 nucleotides are TGCAGCGTTGGAGCGGGGGGAACCACCGGGGAGCTGTTTTTT. It codes for CSVGAGGTTGELFF.

This clonotype occurred a few times. The CDR3 is CASSQPWTGGLYEQYF. CDR3 coding DNA: TGTGCCAGCAGCCAACCCTGGACAGGGGGATTGTACGAGCAGTACTTC. This chain joins TRBV6-6 and TRBJ2-7, with 10 bases that match TRBD1. Germline CDR1 and CDR2: MNHNY and SVGAGI (reference sequence). V was clipped by 6 bases and J by 4 bases; unmatched bases: 12. This CDR3 is built from 16 residues.